Below, 19 T cell receptor beta chains from the same sample are listed, as sequenced in a study of OX40 agonist ivuxolimab in advanced cancers. The assay was immunoSEQ multiplex PCR, and TCRdb's table has in-frame clones only and misses some. Of 75,000 to 90,000 clones listed, about 81% are singletons. Material: CD4+ or CD8+ T cells sorted from blood, obtained in a trial of the OX40 agonist ivuxolimab. Source of these receptors: an adult with an advanced solid tumor such as melanoma, head and neck, liver or kidney cancer.

The rearrangement uses TRBV19 and TRBJ1-3, with D unclear. V gave up 5 bases and J gave up 4 bases, with 15 bases separating them. The CDR3 contains 15 residues. Germline V gene lookup returns CDR1 LNHDA and CDR2 SQIVND (reference sequence). Written as DNA, the CDR3 is TGTGCCAGTAGTCCCCGCCGTGGGTTCGGAAACACCATATATTTT. Encoded protein: CASSPRRGFGNTIYF. The full variable domain, with the rest looked up from reference TRBV19 and TRBJ1-3, is DGGITQSPKYLFRKEGQNVTLSCEQNLNHDAMYWYRQDPGQGLRLIYYSQIVNDFQKGDIAEGYSVSREKKESFPLTVTSAQKNPTAFYLCASSPRRGFGNTIYFGEGSWLTVV.

This sequence joins TRBV19 and TRBJ1-1; D gene ambiguous. The germline gives CDR1 LNHDA, CDR2 SQIVND (reference sequence). V lost 1 base, J lost 1 base, and 7 bases lay in between. The CDR3 is 14 amino acids. Here the CDR3 DNA reads TGTGCCAGTAGTATAGGACACCCGAACACTGAAGCTTTCTTT. Protein sequence: CASSIGHPNTEAFF.

This rearrangement joins TRBV30 to TRBJ1-1, with a possible D match to TRBD1 (6 bases). Germline lookup yields CDR1 GTSNPN and CDR2 SVGIG (reference sequence). V shed 3 bases and J shed 8 bases, with 13 bases lying between them. The CDR3 runs to 12 residues. The CDR3 DNA is TGTGCCTGGAGGGGGGTCCAGGGGGAAGCTTTCTTT. Its protein is CAWRGVQGEAFF. The full variable domain, completed using reference TRBV30 and TRBJ1-1, is SQTIHQWPATLVQPVGSPLSLECTVEGTSNPNLYWYRQAAGRGLQLLFYSVGIGQISSEVPQNLSASRPQDRQFILSSKKLLLSDSGFYLCAWRGVQGEAFFGQGTRLTVV.

Comments on this clone: A much larger clone lies a single base off, so this may be a read error. The same CDR3 can be traced to other DNA sequences in this sample. J is TRBJ1-2 and V is TRBV7-8, with D unresolved. This CDR3 region has 17 residues. From germline, CDR1 is SGHVS and CDR2 FQNEAQ. The CDR3 DNA follows: TGTGCCAGCAGCTTAGCCCCTGGACTTTTCTATAACTATGGCTACACCTTT. This sequence encodes CASSLAPGLFYNYGYTF.

The chain recombines TRBV29-1 with TRBJ2-1, with D perhaps TRBD2 (5 bases). The CDR3 length is 15 residues. With 0 bases removed from V and 4 bases from J, the gap between germline ends came to 13 bases. The germline V gene encodes CDR1 SQVTM and CDR2 ANQGSEA. The CDR3 nucleotides read TGCAGCGTTGAAGATGAGGACTTATCTTACAATGAGCAGTTCTTC. Translated, it gives CSVEDEDLSYNEQFF.

This clone was seen only a few times. This chain uses TRBV30 with TRBJ2-2; a weak D match, TRBD1 (5 bases). The CDR3 is 12 amino acids. Trimming took off 3 bases at V and 6 bases at J, with 8 bases between the two ends. Germline V gene sequence: CDR1 GTSNPN, CDR2 SVGIG (reference sequence). The CDR3 is CAWSRVSGELFF. The CDR3 nucleotides read TGTGCCTGGAGCAGGGTCTCCGGGGAGCTGTTTTTT.

J is TRBJ2-5 and V is TRBV7-9; 10 bases agree with TRBD2. Germline V lookup: CDR1 SEHNR, CDR2 FQNEAQ (reference sequence). V lost 5 bases, J lost 5 bases, and 5 bases stayed unmatched. The CDR3 is 14 residues long. CDR3 sequence (DNA): TGTGCCAGCAGCCCGAGCGGGGGGGATGAGACCCAGTACTTC. Its protein is CASSPSGGDETQYF.

The chain has TRBV7-9 and TRBJ2-3; the D call may be TRBD1 or TRBD2 (5 bases each). CDR3 size: 12 residues. Per germline, CDR1 SEHNR and CDR2 FQNEAQ (reference sequence). Between the trimmed V and J ends, which lost 1 base and 9 bases, there was a span of 8 bases. The CDR3 loop is CASSLEWGTQYF. The CDR3 DNA sequence: TGTGCCAGCAGCTTAGAATGGGGGACGCAGTATTTT.

The chain has TRBV7-2 and TRBJ1-2; a possible D gene is TRBD1 (5 bases). This CDR3 is 13 amino acids long. Trimming took 4 bases from V and 2 from J, leaving 8 bases between them. The germline V gene has CDR1 SGHTA and CDR2 FQGNSA. In DNA form, the CDR3 reads TGTGCCAGCAGCTGGGGCAGGAACTATGGCTACACCTTC. Protein: CASSWGRNYGYTF.

This clone was seen only once. The CDR3 is CASSPGARSYNEQFF. For the CDR3, the DNA is TGTGCCAGCTCCCCGGGGGCCCGCTCCTACAATGAGCAGTTCTTC. This chain joins TRBV18 and TRBJ2-1; D tentatively fits TRBD1 or TRBD2 (6 bases each). The CDR3 is made up of 15 amino acids. Germline V gene lookup returns CDR1 KGHSH and CDR2 LQKENI. V dropped 6 bases and J dropped 0 bases, with 12 bases sitting between them.

The CDR3 spells CASSAGQLNTEAFF. The DNA for the CDR3 is TGCGCCAGCAGCGCCGGACAGTTGAACACTGAAGCTTTCTTT. The V gene is TRBV5-1, the J gene TRBJ1-1; the D gene is possibly TRBD1 (6 bases). The CDR3 loop spans 14 amino acids. V lost 4 bases and J 0 bases, leaving 10 bases between the germline ends. Germline CDR1 reads SGHRS; CDR2 reads YFSETQ.

The rearrangement links TRBV7-3 to TRBJ2-1, with TRBD2 matching over 8 bases. The CDR3 runs 16 residues. From germline, CDR1 is SGHTA and CDR2 FQGTGA. With V trimmed by 4 bases and J by 0 bases, 5 bases remained unmatched. The CDR3 nucleotides are TGTGCCAGCAGCTCGCGGGGGGTGAGCTCCTACAATGAGCAGTTCTTC. This gives the protein CASSSRGVSSYNEQFF.

V gene TRBV2 combines with J gene TRBJ2-1; D possibly matches TRBD1 or TRBD2 (7 bases each). The CDR3 covers 14 residues. V was pared by 11 bases and J by 8 bases, with 22 bases between. Looked up from germline, CDR1 is SNHLY and CDR2 is FYNNEI. CDR3 bases: TGTGCCTCGGCAGGGGGGGGGCCCTGGGATGAGCAGTTCTTC. It specifies CASAGGGPWDEQFF.

This chain joins TRBV29-1 and TRBJ1-3; D remains unclear. Germline V lookup: CDR1 SQVTM, CDR2 ANQGSEA. The V end was cut by 7 bases, the J end by 0 bases, with 13 bases between. This CDR3 has 14 residues. CDR3 DNA sequence: TGCAGCGCCAAAACGACTATCTCTGGAAACACCATATATTTT. Translating gives CSAKTTISGNTIYF.

The rearrangement links TRBV5-1 to TRBJ2-1; D possibly matches TRBD1 or TRBD2 (5 bases each). Germline-derived CDR1 and CDR2 are SGHRS and YFSETQ. CDR3 length: 12 amino acids. V was clipped by 1 base and J by 11 bases, with 10 bases between them. CDR3 sequence reads: CASSLWPGQQFF. The CDR3 nucleotides read TGCGCCAGCAGCTTGTGGCCGGGACAGCAGTTCTTC.

J is TRBJ1-1 and V is TRBV6-5; D remains ambiguous. This CDR3 has 13 residues. V lost 2 bases to trimming and J lost 1 base, with 5 bases between them. CDR1 and CDR2 from the germline V gene are MNHEY and SVGAGI. The CDR3 sequence is CASSYGSNTEAFF. CDR3 sequence (DNA): TGTGCCAGCAGTTACGGTTCGAACACTGAAGCTTTCTTT.

The chain carries TRBV2 and TRBJ2-7; D remains ambiguous. Germline CDR1 SNHLY, CDR2 FYNNEI. CDR3 length equals 13 residues. V was clipped by 6 bases and J by 2 bases, with 11 bases between them. DNA for the CDR3: TGTGCCAGCAGAACCGGCGGAACCTACGAGCAGTACTTC. It is translated as CASRTGGTYEQYF.

Turning to this clone: A read error may produce the germline difference seen at one junction end. The chain employs TRBV5-1 and TRBJ1-2; no definite D call. The CDR3 loop spans 13 amino acids. Germline CDR1 is SGHRS and CDR2 is YFSETQ. The CDR3 DNA reads as TGCGCCAGCAGCTTGTTCGACGGCTATGGCTGCACCTTC. Its protein product is CASSLFDGYGCTF.

The chain combines TRBV6-6 with TRBJ2-3; D is perhaps TRBD2 (6 bases). The V end lost 10 bases, the J end lost 4 bases, and 12 bases lay between the germline ends. This CDR3 region has 12 residues. Germline V gene data show CDR1 as MNHNY and CDR2 as SVGAGI (reference sequence). CDR3 residues: CATMGLSDTQYF. As DNA, the CDR3 is TGTGCCACCATGGGACTCTCAGATACGCAGTATTTT.